This paragraph covers one T cell receptor beta chain sequence. What it binds is not known. Donors included only healthy HIV-negative adults lacking recent acute infections or vaccinations. This entry belongs to a study of shared clonotypes between healthy human individuals. Study-level findings and limits: Sharing of clonotypes among donors was expected to vary with sequencing depth. Sorted-subset sequencing was shown by rarefaction to be incomplete despite large depth.

Produced via immunoSEQ multiplex PCR; TCRdb's table is partial and in-frame only. This sample yields about 2.3 million clones, of which over 85% are seen a single time; about 0.37% belongs to the top ten. Germline V gene lookup returns CDR1 SGHTA and CDR2 FQGNSA. CDR3 length: 13 residues. V lost 8 bases to trimming and J lost 4 bases, with 14 bases between them. This sequence originates from a young man in good health. Some clones in this sample may be carry-over from other donors' samples. Sequencing input: naive CD4+ T cells from PBMCs. Subset specified: CD45RA+ positively selected. This chain links TRBV7-2 with TRBJ1-2; the D is unclear. CDR3 protein: CASVPLDGYGYTF. The CDR3 DNA is TGTGCCAGCGTTCCCCTTGACGGCTATGGCTACACCTTC.